These 3 T cell receptor beta chains originate from one sample sequenced in a study of beta chain features in type 1 diabetes. Of the isolated RNA, all was reverse transcribed, and so the sequenced material was expressed TCRB transcripts. TCRdb's table, derived via immunoSEQ multiplex PCR, lists solely in-frame clones and lacks some. The profile shows hundreds of thousands of clones, approximately 31% of them singletons. The sequencing input was naive CD4+ T cells from blood. The receptors here all came from a man between 18 and 29 years old in good health.

This chain joins TRBV6-1 and TRBJ2-1; 13 nucleotides align to TRBD2. Germline lookup yields CDR1 MNHNS and CDR2 SASEGT. The CDR3 extends over 14 amino acids. After removal of 6 bases from V and 5 bases from J, the junction contained 1 base not matched to a gene. The CDR3 spells CASRTSGRNNEQFF. Here the CDR3 DNA reads TGTGCCAGCAGGACTAGCGGGAGGAACAATGAGCAGTTCTTC.

This chain links TRBV7-9 with TRBJ2-3; 7 nucleotides match TRBD2. Germline assignment: CDR1 SEHNR and CDR2 FQNEAQ (reference sequence). This CDR3 region has 16 residues. Unmatched junction bases numbered 6, after V lost 3 bases and J lost 0 bases. The CDR3 loop is CASSFRSGTSTDTQYF. CDR3 DNA: TGTGCCAGCAGCTTTAGGAGCGGGACTAGCACAGATACGCAGTATTTT.

The V gene is TRBV9, the J gene TRBJ2-1; TRBD2 is a possible D gene (6 bases). The V end was cut by 0 bases, the J end by 6 bases, with 13 bases between. The CDR3 totals 15 residues. Germline V lookup: CDR1 SGDLS, CDR2 YYNGEE. CDR3 nucleotide sequence: TGTGCCAGCAGCGTAGCGAGCGGGCTATTCAATGAGCAGTTCTTC. Translated, it gives CASSVASGLFNEQFF.